This is a list of T cell receptor beta chains from one sample in a study of blood T cell repertoires in COVID-19. Generated by immunoSEQ multiplex PCR, the TCRdb table keeps only in-frame clones and is missing some. Of 120,000 or so clones in the sample, around 81% were seen once. Sequencing was done on a sample of peripheral blood. The receptors were gathered from a woman aged 50 to 65 with acute or convalescent COVID-19. Both conserved end residues are part of each CDR3. D genes are given only for firm matches. Clone size is stated in some rows and not others, as once, few, many or a class when expanded.

d_call,cdr3_length,j_call,clone_size,v_call,cdr3_nt,cdr3_aa
-,16,TRBJ1-4,-,TRBV21-1,TGTGCCAGCGGGGAACAGGGGGTTGGGACTAATGAAAAACTGTTTTTT,CASGEQGVGTNEKLFF
-,13,TRBJ1-1,-,TRBV27,TGTGCCAGCAAGGAACAGGCAAACACTGAAGCTTTCTTT,CASKEQANTEAFF
-,16,TRBJ2-3,-,TRBV5-8,TGTGCCAGCCCGACAGAGGCAGCCCAAATCACAGATACGCAGTATTTT,CASPTEAAQITDTQYF
TRBD2,14,TRBJ2-1,once,TRBV28,TGTGCCAGCAGGCAAGCGGGAGCCAACAATGAGCAGTTCTTC,CASRQAGANNEQFF
-,14,TRBJ2-1,-,TRBV6-5,TGTGCCAGCAACCCCTTACAGGTACACAATGAGCAGTTCTTC,CASNPLQVHNEQFF
TRBD1,13,TRBJ1-5,-,TRBV28,TGTGCCAGCAGTAGGACAGGGCATCAGCCCCAGCATTTT,CASSRTGHQPQHF
TRBD2,14,TRBJ2-7,once,TRBV30,TGTGCCTGGAGCTGGACTAGCGGAACCTACGAGCAGTACTTC,CAWSWTSGTYEQYF
-,18,TRBJ1-4,-,TRBV2,TGTGCCAGCAGTCTAACGGCGCGACAGGATCGGATTAATGAAAAACTGTTTTTT,CASSLTARQDRINEKLFF
TRBD1,16,TRBJ1-1,-,TRBV6-1,TGTGCCAGCAGTGAAGAGGGCCAGGGGGCCGGCACTGAAGCTTTCTTT,CASSEEGQGAGTEAFF
TRBD2,12,TRBJ2-7,-,TRBV29-1,TGCAGCGTTATTAGCGGGATAGACGAGCAGTACTTC,CSVISGIDEQYF
TRBD2,15,TRBJ2-1,-,TRBV7-6,TGTGCCAGCAGCTTGGTAGCGGGGGGCATGGATGAGCAGTTCTTC,CASSLVAGGMDEQFF
TRBD1,14,TRBJ1-6,-,TRBV18,TGTGCCAGCTCACCGGGACAGATAAATTCACCCCTCCACTTT,CASSPGQINSPLHF
-,16,TRBJ1-3,few,TRBV10-3,TGTGCCATCAGTATGTCAGGGGTGGAAACTGGAAACACCATATATTTT,CAISMSGVETGNTIYF
TRBD1,14,TRBJ2-3,-,TRBV5-1,TGCGCCAGCAGTAAGGGGGCGATTCTAGATACGCAGTATTTT,CASSKGAILDTQYF
-,11,TRBJ1-2,-,TRBV28,TGTGCCAGCAGTTTGAGTCAAGGCTACACCTTC,CASSLSQGYTF
-,13,TRBJ1-3,few,TRBV13,TGTGCCAGCAGGAGTGCCTCTGGAAACACCATATATTTT,CASRSASGNTIYF
TRBD2,14,TRBJ2-1,-,TRBV5-4,TGTGCCAGCAGACTAGCGGGAGATGGCAATGAGCAGTTCTTC,CASRLAGDGNEQFF
-,12,TRBJ1-2,once,TRBV28,TGTGCCAGCAAAATCGGGAACTATGGCTACACCTTC,CASKIGNYGYTF
-,12,TRBJ2-7,-,TRBV7-9,TGTGCCAGCAGCTTCTTAGGGGACGAGCAGTACTTC,CASSFLGDEQYF
-,15,TRBJ2-1,-,TRBV11-2,TGTGCCAGCAGCTTTTCGAGCGGCTCCTACAATGAGCAGTTCTTC,CASSFSSGSYNEQFF
-,17,TRBJ2-7,-,TRBV7-9,TGTGCCAGCAGCCCGACGGCGGGGGCGAAAGGGGGCTACGAGCAGTACTTC,CASSPTAGAKGGYEQYF
-,12,TRBJ1-1,-,TRBV5-1,TGCGCCAGCAGCCCCGAGGAGGGGATGAATCTCTTT,CASSPEEGMNLF
-,13,TRBJ1-1,-,TRBV10-2,TGCGCCAGCGGAGTTTTGGGGGGCACTGAAGCTTTCTTT,CASGVLGGTEAFF
-,13,TRBJ2-7,-,TRBV20-1,TGCAGTGCTAGTCGCGACTTAACCTACGAGCAGTACTTC,CSASRDLTYEQYF
TRBD1,15,TRBJ1-2,once,TRBV6-6,TGTGCCAGCACCAGCCCCCTCGGACAGGGCCCTGGCTACACCTTC,CASTSPLGQGPGYTF
-,13,TRBJ2-7,once,TRBV7-9,TGTGCCAGCAGCTACCCCGGTGCACTCGAGCAGTACTTC,CASSYPGALEQYF
-,15,TRBJ2-7,-,TRBV7-8,TGTGCCAGCAGCCCCCGGACAGCTGGATTTTACGAGCAGTACTTC,CASSPRTAGFYEQYF
TRBD2,15,TRBJ2-2,-,TRBV29-1,TGCAGCGTATCCGGCGCTAGCGGTAACACCGGGGAGCTGTTTTTT,CSVSGASGNTGELFF
TRBD1,14,TRBJ1-3,-,TRBV28,TGTGCCAGCAGCGAGACAGGGGCTGGAAACACCATATATTTT,CASSETGAGNTIYF
-,15,TRBJ2-2,-,TRBV5-1,TGCGCCAGCAGCGGGGCAGCCCGGAACACCGGGGAGCTGTTTTTT,CASSGAARNTGELFF
-,11,TRBJ2-1,once,TRBV3-1/TRBV3-2,TGTGCCAGCAGCCAATCGAATAGGCAGTTCTTC,CASSQSNRQFF
-,16,TRBJ1-4,-,TRBV4-1,TGCGCCAGCAGCCCCGGAGTGCTCACACGGAATGAAAAACTGTTTTTT,CASSPGVLTRNEKLFF
TRBD1,13,TRBJ1-5,once,TRBV2,TGTGCCAGCCTCGGGGACAGGGATCAGCCCCAGCATTTT,CASLGDRDQPQHF
TRBD1,13,TRBJ1-6,-,TRBV20-1,TGCAGTGCTAGTGAGACAGGGAGATCACCCCTCCACTTT,CSASETGRSPLHF
TRBD1,19,TRBJ2-4,-,TRBV7-3,TGTGCCAGCAGCTTAATAACGATGACAGGGGGCCTAGCCAAAAACATTCAGTACTTC,CASSLITMTGGLAKNIQYF
-,14,TRBJ2-3,-,TRBV5-1,TGCGCCAGCAGCCCCAGGACTAGCACAGATACGCAGTATTTT,CASSPRTSTDTQYF
TRBD2,14,TRBJ2-7,once,TRBV6-6,TGTGCCAGCAGTTGGGGACTAGCTGGCCTCGAGCAGTACTTC,CASSWGLAGLEQYF
-,18,TRBJ2-6,-,TRBV2,TGTGCCACCGACAGTCGCCCAGGCCGCAACTCTGGGGCCAACGTCCTGACTTTC,CATDSRPGRNSGANVLTF
-,13,TRBJ1-2,few,TRBV11-2,TGTGCCAGCAGCTTAGAACCGGGGAATGGCTACACCTTC,CASSLEPGNGYTF
-,13,TRBJ2-2,-,TRBV6-1,TGTGCCAGCAGTGAGCAGGGCCACGGGGAGCTGTTTTTT,CASSEQGHGELFF
TRBD1,17,TRBJ1-6,-,TRBV28,TGTGCCAGCAGCCGCACCCGAGCCAGGGGGACCAATTCACCCCTCCACTTT,CASSRTRARGTNSPLHF
-,12,TRBJ1-4,-,TRBV18,TGTGCCAGCCCCCCCCGGAGAGGAAAACTGTTTTTT,CASPPRRGKLFF
TRBD1,14,TRBJ1-1,-,TRBV5-1,TGCGCCAGCAGCAAGGGACAGGGGAACACTGAAGCTTTCTTT,CASSKGQGNTEAFF
TRBD2,16,TRBJ2-1,-,TRBV19,TGTGCCAGTATTGGGGCTAGCGGGAGCTCCTACAATGAGCAGTTCTTC,CASIGASGSSYNEQFF
TRBD1,16,TRBJ2-2,-,TRBV7-7,TGTGCTAGCAGCTCCTCCGGGACAGGGTACGGCGGGGAGCTGTTTTTT,CASSSSGTGYGGELFF
TRBD1,14,TRBJ1-2,-,TRBV5-1,TGCGCCAGCAGCTTAGGGACAGGGGAAACTGGCTACACCTTC,CASSLGTGETGYTF
-,15,TRBJ1-4,-,TRBV5-6,TGTGCTACCACCTCCCAGCGGGGCCAAGGGGAAAAACTGTTTTTT,CATTSQRGQGEKLFF
-,13,TRBJ1-1,-,TRBV27,TGTGCCAGCAGCCCCGACAGAGACACTGAAGCTTTCTTT,CASSPDRDTEAFF
-,12,TRBJ1-1,-,TRBV5-1,TGCGCCAGCAGCGCGGAGAACACTGAAGCTTTCTTT,CASSAENTEAFF